The following is a T cell receptor (beta chain) sequence with its context. In this sample, this clonotype turned up many times. Its antigen has not been determined. Nothing much larger sits one base from this clone, and base qualities are not available. This sample is drawn from a study of molecular identifiers for immune sequencing clone quantification listed by TCRdb under 2018. Study-level background: For a replicate experiment, the RNA from either approximately 20,000 or 100,000 naive CD8 T cells was divided into five aliquots, and four of those aliquots went on to sequencing. CD8 T cells were used in a methods study to benchmark molecular-identifier clustering-based TCR repertoire sequencing (MIDCIRS) and TCR RNA copy counting. Summary of the overall study and its limitations: When barcode sub-clustering was omitted, TCR diversity was inflated by chimeric consensus sequences, with chimeras reaching as high as 47%. In CMV-specific effector cells, clones with more than 20 RNA copies contained over 98% of molecules, whereas in naive cells such clones contained under 1% of molecules. Even against a background of about 960,000 naive CD8 T cells, spiked-in Jurkat TCR RNA amounting to a single cell's worth was reported to be detectable. Modeling gave approximately 3 recovered TCR RNA copies per cell versus 8 to 10 by digital PCR, implying approximately 30% capture efficiency. Highly expanded clone sizes could be underestimated because identical TCR molecules may share a barcode. Naive libraries contained spiked-in Jurkat TCR RNA (approximately ten copies' worth), which is not part of the donor repertoire.

Its CDR3 holds 18 amino acids, cysteine through phenylalanine. The sequence is cut down to CDR3 DNA, 54 bases in frame from base 1. The V and J ends are trimmed by 1 base and 6 bases, leaving 22 bases between them. The germline V gene yields SGHTA for CDR1 and FQGNSA for CDR2. The library was prepared using PCR. Sequencing took place on a NextSeq 500. Bulk TCR libraries were made following a previously described method, with the TCR primers given in Table S5. The Qiagen AllPrep DNA/RNA kit was used to purify total RNA. Before analysis, reads from multiple sequencing runs of the same library were pooled. As for the original processing: Reads were retained only if the reads had an exact TCR constant sequence, and the retained reads were trimmed to 150 nt and grouped according to their 12-nt molecular barcodes. Reads in each barcode group were sub-clustered using a 15% Levenshtein threshold, and a quality-weighted consensus sequence was built for each RNA molecule. Non-functional sequences were filtered out, along with any lower-count sequence sitting one edit away from another sequence. On the basis of fitting two negative binomial distributions, barcode sub-clusters with fewer than 20% of the maximum read count were discarded. Clones were called with MiXCR by TCRdb after fastp trimmed the public reads at Q25, and only in-frame beta chains were retained. Records with the same CDR3 protein are collapsed into one entry carrying the most frequent genes and DNA. The V and J calls follow TCRdb's processing rather than the paper's. The sample contains hundreds of thousands of distinct CDR3 sequences, around 25% of them found a single time. The leading ten clones occupy 0.75% to 0.8% of the sample.

Libraries of naive CD8 T cells were built from around 18,000 to 910,000 sorted cells, with 10%, 30% or 50% of the purified RNA used. On a BD FACSAria II, naive CD8 T cells were FACS-sorted as CD8+CD4-CCR7+CD45RA+ and collected into RLT Plus buffer. To test detection sensitivity, Jurkat RNA equivalent to nine to ten TCR copies was spiked into samples of about 18,000-1,000,000 naive CD8 T cells. Enrichment of CD8 T cells was done with RosetteSep CD8+ T Cell Enrichment Cocktail plus Ficoll-Paque, and ACK red cell lysis came afterward. Sequencing used naive CD8+ T cells from blood, with Jurkat cell RNA spiked in. The sample's cell subset or site, from its label and the paper: FACS-sorted CD8+CD4-CCR7+CD45RA+ naive T cells. This receptor was identified in a human donor in good health. Some libraries in this study had Jurkat cell RNA spiked in. This sequence uses TRBV7-2 and TRBJ2-1; the best D guess is TRBD2, with 6 bases matching. The CDR3 amino acid sequence is: CASSLVPVLREQSNEQFF. The DNA sequence reads TGTGCCAGCAGCTTAGTTCCGGTTCTACGGGAGCAGAGCAATGAGCAGTTCTTC.